This T cell receptor (beta chain) was captured by sequencing in a study of blood T cells in healthy people across ages. This clonotype came up a few times. Combining a sample-barcoded 5' primer with a J-beta primer mix, a second PCR ran for roughly 7 to 12 cycles. Each TCR beta cDNA got a 12-nucleotide random molecular identifier. Via MiXCR, TCRdb re-called the 5' RACE reads, giving one row per CDR3 protein. This sample has fewer than 1 million distinct CDR3 sequences; about 42% occur once, and the top ten carry roughly a fifth. Peripheral blood was drawn, about 10 milliliters per donor. Germline V gene data show CDR1 as SGHKS and CDR2 as YYEKEE (reference sequence). This CDR3 is built from 15 residues. Trimming took 0 bases from V and 0 from J, leaving 9 bases between them.

V gene TRBV5-5 combines with J gene TRBJ1-1; D unresolved. The sequence came from a man aged 60-69 years in good health. Sequenced material: blood. In DNA form, the CDR3 reads TGTGCCAGCAGCTTGGAGTCAGCTATGAACACTGAAGCTTTCTTT. It is translated as CASSLESAMNTEAFF.